Described below is a single T cell receptor (beta chain) sequence and its context. This record comes from a study of blood T cell repertoires in COVID-19. About the study: The samples span acute and convalescent COVID-19 from the United States, Italy and Spain.

The germline V and J ends were trimmed by 1 base and 5 bases, with 6 bases remaining between them. The CDR3 runs to 14 residues. Germline V gene data show CDR1 as LGHDT and CDR2 as YNNKEL (reference sequence). Method: immunoSEQ multiplex PCR; TCRdb's copy keeps in-frame clones and lacks some. Among some 490,000 clones, approximately 91% were seen once, and the ten largest hold roughly 8%. Participants reported their clinical history, and cohort assignment relied on those reports. The receptor was isolated from a woman aged 55-70 years who had recovered from COVID-19. The sequenced sample was PBMCs or T cells enriched from blood (not recorded which). This sequence joins TRBV3-1 (or the pseudogene TRBV3-2) and TRBJ1-6, with D hard to call. The CDR3 DNA is TGTGCCAGCAGCCAAGCCAGAAATAATTCACCCCTCCACTTT. Translation gives CASSQARNNSPLHF.